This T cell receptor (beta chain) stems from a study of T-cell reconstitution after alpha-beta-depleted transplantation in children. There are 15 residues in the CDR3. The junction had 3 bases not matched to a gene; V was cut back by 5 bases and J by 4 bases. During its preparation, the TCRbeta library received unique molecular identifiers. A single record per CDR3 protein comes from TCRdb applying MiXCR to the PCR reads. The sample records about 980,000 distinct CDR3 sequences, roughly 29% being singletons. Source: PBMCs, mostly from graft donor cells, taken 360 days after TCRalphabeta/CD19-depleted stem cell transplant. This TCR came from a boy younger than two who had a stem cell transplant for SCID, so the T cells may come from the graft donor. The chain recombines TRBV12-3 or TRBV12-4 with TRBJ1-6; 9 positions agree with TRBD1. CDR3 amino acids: CASSPTGGYNSPLHF. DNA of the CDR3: TGTGCCAGCAGTCCGACAGGGGGGTATAATTCACCCCTCCACTTT.